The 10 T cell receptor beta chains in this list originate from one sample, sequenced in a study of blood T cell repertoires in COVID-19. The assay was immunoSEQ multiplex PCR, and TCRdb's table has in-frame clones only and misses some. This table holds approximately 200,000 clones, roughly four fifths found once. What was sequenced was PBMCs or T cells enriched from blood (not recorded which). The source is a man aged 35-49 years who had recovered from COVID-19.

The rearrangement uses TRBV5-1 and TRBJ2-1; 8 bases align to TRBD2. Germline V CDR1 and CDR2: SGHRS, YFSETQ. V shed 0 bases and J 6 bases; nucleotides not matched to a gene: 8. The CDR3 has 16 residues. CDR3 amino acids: CASSLDPGGQTNEQFF. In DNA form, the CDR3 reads TGCGCCAGCAGCTTGGATCCGGGAGGGCAGACCAATGAGCAGTTCTTC.

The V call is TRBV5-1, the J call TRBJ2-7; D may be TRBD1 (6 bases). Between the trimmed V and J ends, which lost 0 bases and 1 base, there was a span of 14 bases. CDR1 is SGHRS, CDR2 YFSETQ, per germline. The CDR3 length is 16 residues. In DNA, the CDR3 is TGCGCCAGCAGCTTGGATGGCCAGGGGCTATCCTACGAGCAGTACGTC. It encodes CASSLDGQGLSYEQYV.

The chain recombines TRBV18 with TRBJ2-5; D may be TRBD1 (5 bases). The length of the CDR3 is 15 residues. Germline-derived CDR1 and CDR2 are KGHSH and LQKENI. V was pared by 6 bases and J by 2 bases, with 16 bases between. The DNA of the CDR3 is TGTGCCAGCTCGGCCCTTGGGGCAGCGCAAGAGACCCAGTACTTC. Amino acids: CASSALGAAQETQYF.

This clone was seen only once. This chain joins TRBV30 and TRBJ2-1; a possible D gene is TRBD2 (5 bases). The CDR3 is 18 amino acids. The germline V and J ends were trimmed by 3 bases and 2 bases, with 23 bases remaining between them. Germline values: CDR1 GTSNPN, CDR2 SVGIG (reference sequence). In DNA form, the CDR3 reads TGTGCCTGGAGCGTACCCCTACGCTCAGCGGCCACCTACAATGAGCAGTTCTTC. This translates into CAWSVPLRSAATYNEQFF.

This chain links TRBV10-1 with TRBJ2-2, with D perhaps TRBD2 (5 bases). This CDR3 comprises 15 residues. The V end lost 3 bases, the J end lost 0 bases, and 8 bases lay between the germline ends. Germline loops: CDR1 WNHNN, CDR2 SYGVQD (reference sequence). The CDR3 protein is CASSDAGPNTGELFF. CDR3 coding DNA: TGCGCCAGCAGTGACGCGGGTCCGAACACCGGGGAGCTGTTTTTT.

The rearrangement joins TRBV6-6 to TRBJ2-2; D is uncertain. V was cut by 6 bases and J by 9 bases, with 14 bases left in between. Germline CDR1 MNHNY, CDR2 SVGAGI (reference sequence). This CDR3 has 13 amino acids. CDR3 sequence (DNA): TGTGCCAGCAGGTCAGATTTCAACCGGGAGCTGTTTTTT. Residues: CASRSDFNRELFF.

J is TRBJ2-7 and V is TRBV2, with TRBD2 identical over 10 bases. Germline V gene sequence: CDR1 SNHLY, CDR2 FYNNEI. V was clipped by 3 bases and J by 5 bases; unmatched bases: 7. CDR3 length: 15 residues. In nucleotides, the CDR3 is TGTGCCAGCAGTGATACTCCTAGCGGGAGCGACGAGCAGTACTTC. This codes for CASSDTPSGSDEQYF.

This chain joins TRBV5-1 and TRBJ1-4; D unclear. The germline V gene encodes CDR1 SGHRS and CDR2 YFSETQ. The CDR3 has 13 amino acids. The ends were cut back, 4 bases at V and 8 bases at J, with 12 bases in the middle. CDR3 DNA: TGCGCCAGCAGCCAAGGTAACGGGGAAAAACTGTTTTTT. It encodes CASSQGNGEKLFF.

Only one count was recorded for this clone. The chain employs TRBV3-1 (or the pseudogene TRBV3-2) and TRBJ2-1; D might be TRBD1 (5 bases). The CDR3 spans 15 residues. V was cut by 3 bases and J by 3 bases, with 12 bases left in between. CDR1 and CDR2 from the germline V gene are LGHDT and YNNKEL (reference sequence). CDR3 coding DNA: TGTGCCAGCAGCCAGGGGCAGGTACGCTACAATGAGCAGTTCTTC. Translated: CASSQGQVRYNEQFF.

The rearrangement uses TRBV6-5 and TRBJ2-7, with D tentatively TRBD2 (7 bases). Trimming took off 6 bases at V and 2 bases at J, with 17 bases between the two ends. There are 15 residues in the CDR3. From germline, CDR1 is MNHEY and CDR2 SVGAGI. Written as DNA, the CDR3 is TGTGCCAGCAGACCTTTTGCGGGGGCAACCTACGAGCAGTACTTC. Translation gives CASRPFAGATYEQYF.